These T cell receptor beta chains were read from a single sample in a study of blood T cells in healthy people across ages. Each CDR3 protein is one row after TCRdb ran MiXCR on the 5' RACE reads. Found here are 790,000 or so distinct CDR3 sequences, 35% to 60% of them singletons; the top ten hold roughly 20%. The sample consisted of blood. The receptors stem from a man older than 75 in good health. The CDR3 runs from the conserved cysteine through the conserved F or W. A D gene is named only where the DNA matches it firmly. The size of a clone is reported for some rows only, either as once, few or many, or as a class for expanded clones.

TRBV12-3/TRBV12-4,NA,TRBJ2-3,NA,CASHGGGGADAQYF,TGTGCCAGCCATGGGGGAGGGGGAGCAGATGCGCAGTATTTT
TRBV29-1,many,TRBJ2-1,NA,CSVVFLGEQFF,TGCAGCGTTGTTTTCTTAGGTGAGCAGTTCTTC
TRBV2,many,TRBJ2-4,NA,CASSEGDPLAKNIQYF,TGTGCCAGCAGTGAGGGGGACCCCTTAGCCAAAAACATTCAGTACTTC
TRBV25-1,NA,TRBJ1-5,NA,CASSEFGGTAPQHF,TGTGCCAGCAGTGAATTTGGGGGAACCGCGCCCCAGCATTTT
TRBV2,few,TRBJ2-2,NA,CASKFAETNTGELFF,TGTGCCAGCAAGTTCGCAGAGACGAACACCGGGGAGCTGTTTTTT
TRBV10-3,many,TRBJ2-1,TRBD2,CATSRGSNNEQFF,TGTGCCACCTCCCGCGGGAGCAACAATGAGCAGTTCTTC
TRBV28,once,TRBJ2-7,TRBD1,CVTRQGANEQYF,TGTGTCACCCGACAGGGGGCTAACGAGCAGTACTTC
TRBV10-3,NA,TRBJ1-4,NA,CAISERGQDEKLFF,TGTGCCATCAGTGAGCGGGGGCAGGATGAAAAACTGTTTTTT
TRBV5-1,NA,TRBJ2-1,TRBD2,CASSLDRTRSNEQFF,TGCGCCAGCAGCTTGGATAGGACTAGATCCAATGAGCAGTTCTTC
TRBV7-9,NA,TRBJ2-1,NA,CASSLSAWEQFF,TGTGCCAGCAGCTTATCAGCGTGGGAGCAGTTCTTC
TRBV7-2,NA,TRBJ2-5,TRBD1,CASSFGTGVETQYF,TGTGCCAGCAGCTTCGGGACAGGGGTCGAGACCCAGTACTTC
TRBV2,NA,TRBJ2-5,TRBD2,CTSRPGTSGRQETQYF,TGTACCAGCAGGCCCGGGACTAGCGGCCGCCAAGAGACCCAGTACTTC
TRBV5-1,NA,TRBJ2-1,NA,CASSPEGRYNEQFF,TGCGCCAGCAGCCCCGAGGGCCGTTACAATGAGCAGTTCTTC
TRBV6-9,few,TRBJ2-5,NA,CASTSGAPFDRETQYF,TGTGCCAGCACTTCCGGGGCCCCATTCGACCGGGAGACCCAGTACTTC
TRBV5-1,NA,TRBJ2-7,NA,CASSVGGQPYEQYF,TGCGCCAGCAGCGTGGGTGGACAGCCCTACGAGCAGTACTTC
TRBV18,few,TRBJ2-3,TRBD2,CASSPGSGRTDTQYF,TGTGCCAGCTCACCGGGTAGCGGGAGAACAGATACGCAGTATTTT